This is a list of T cell receptor beta chains from one sample in a study of T cell responses to AZD1222 COVID-19 vaccine. Only in-frame clones appear in the TCRdb table, and some are missing; sequencing was by immunoSEQ multiplex PCR. The sample lists about 87,000 clones, roughly 90% occurring once. The source material was peripheral blood, sampled on day 0 of AZD1222 vaccination. These receptors originate from an adult in good health. Each CDR3 is given with its conserved first and last residue. D genes are given only for firm matches. Size is stated for part of the rows, as once, few or many counts, or as a class when the clone is expanded.

v_gene,d_gene,len,abundance,j_gene,CDR3aa,CDR3nt
TRBV5-1,.,17,.,TRBJ2-1,CASSYMNDREGYNEQFF,TGCGCCAGCAGCTATATGAACGACAGGGAGGGATACAATGAGCAGTTCTTC
TRBV20-1,.,13,.,TRBJ2-7,CSASGAGAGEQYF,TGCAGTGCTAGTGGGGCAGGGGCGGGCGAGCAGTACTTC
TRBV2,.,15,.,TRBJ1-4,CASTVGDATNEKLFF,TGTGCCAGCACGGTTGGGGATGCAACTAATGAAAAACTGTTTTTT
TRBV11-3,.,14,few,TRBJ2-7,CASSYRGHTYEQYF,TGTGCCAGCAGCTACCGGGGCCATACCTACGAGCAGTACTTC
TRBV7-8,.,14,.,TRBJ2-1,CASSSGTISSEQFF,TGTGCCAGCAGCTCCGGGACCATCTCCAGTGAGCAGTTCTTC
TRBV6-5,.,13,few,TRBJ1-1,CASREQAVSEAFF,TGTGCCAGCAGGGAGCAGGCCGTATCTGAAGCTTTCTTT
TRBV5-1,.,14,.,TRBJ1-1,CASSLTAMNTEAFF,TGCGCCAGCAGCTTGACAGCGATGAACACTGAAGCTTTCTTT
TRBV3-1/TRBV3-2,TRBD1,17,medium-sized,TRBJ1-3,CASSQKTGYSAGNTIYF,TGTGCCAGCAGCCAGAAGACAGGGTACTCCGCTGGAAACACCATATATTTT
TRBV28,TRBD2,19,.,TRBJ2-3,CASRAHGLAGATSTDTQYF,TGTGCCAGCAGGGCCCATGGACTAGCGGGAGCAACTAGCACAGATACGCAGTATTTT
TRBV25-1,TRBD2,13,.,TRBJ2-5,CATGLAGQETQYF,TGTGCCACAGGACTAGCGGGCCAAGAGACCCAGTACTTC
TRBV18,.,13,.,TRBJ1-2,CASSPGFGYGYTF,TGTGCCAGCTCACCGGGTTTTGGCTATGGCTACACCTTC
TRBV27,TRBD1,15,.,TRBJ1-5,CASSPRTGDNQPQHF,TGTGCCAGCAGTCCCCGGACAGGGGATAATCAGCCCCAGCATTTT
TRBV2,TRBD2,17,.,TRBJ2-5,CASSSGLAGGPGETQYF,TGTGCCAGCAGTTCGGGACTAGCGGGAGGGCCGGGAGAGACCCAGTACTTC
TRBV4-3,.,14,.,TRBJ2-3,CASSQDLGVDTQYF,TGCGCCAGCAGCCAAGATCTGGGGGTGGATACGCAGTATTTT
TRBV29-1,.,11,.,TRBJ1-2,CSVGRVHGYTF,TGCAGCGTTGGCAGGGTCCATGGCTACACCTTC
TRBV30,.,13,once,TRBJ1-5,CAWAIQARGPQHF,TGTGCCTGGGCTATACAGGCGAGAGGGCCCCAGCATTTT
TRBV13,.,14,.,TRBJ1-5,CASSLGQGNQPQHF,TGTGCCAGCAGCTTAGGACAGGGCAATCAGCCCCAGCATTTT
TRBV10-3,TRBD1,18,.,TRBJ2-5,CAISESTATGKVVETQYF,TGTGCCATCAGTGAGTCTACAGCGACAGGGAAGGTCGTAGAGACCCAGTACTTC